This T cell receptor beta chain was recorded in a study of blood T cell repertoires in COVID-19. At the level of the study: The origin of the acute and convalescent COVID-19 samples was the United States, Italy and Spain.

The data were produced by immunoSEQ multiplex PCR, yet TCRdb's version contains in-frame clones alone and is incomplete. The table shows about 57,000 clones, with about 85% occurring only once. Germline V CDR1 and CDR2: SGHNT, YYREEE (reference sequence). CDR3 size: 15 residues. V lost 0 bases, J lost 6 bases, and 8 bases stayed unmatched. The rearrangement joins TRBV5-4 to TRBJ2-7, with 8 positions matching TRBD2. Sequenced material: peripheral blood. This receptor was taken from a woman older than 75 with COVID-19, enrolled during active disease. DNA of the CDR3: TGTGCCAGCAGCTTGGCCGGAGTAGCGGGGTTCGAGCAGTACTTC. This encodes CASSLAGVAGFEQYF.